A single sample gave rise to the 17 T cell receptor beta chains below, sequenced in a study of shared T cell receptors in the human thymus. The protocol was immunoSEQ multiplex PCR, while the TCRdb copy is restricted to in-frame clones and leaves out a portion. The sample consists of about 660,000 clones, over 75% of them appearing once. These same records also appear under a second study, on human thymus T cells.

The source material was thymocytes. The receptors derive from a boy under two years old with a congenital heart defect.

The chain joins TRBV4-1 to TRBJ1-2, with no clear D. The germline CDR1 and CDR2 sequences are MGHRA and YSYEKL. Trimming removed 0 bases from V and 4 bases from J, with 9 bases in between. CDR3 size: 14 residues. CDR3: CASSQDLPGYGYTF. CDR3 nucleotides: TGCGCCAGCAGCCAAGATTTACCCGGCTATGGCTACACCTTC.

This clone was seen only once. This chain joins TRBV30 and TRBJ1-2; D might be TRBD1 (6 bases). Trimming removed 8 bases from V and 5 bases from J, with 15 bases in between. CDR1 and CDR2 (germline): GTSNPN, SVGIG (reference sequence). The CDR3 runs 12 residues. Here the CDR3 DNA reads TGTGCCACCCGACAGGCCAGATATGGCTACACCTTC. Protein product: CATRQARYGYTF. Variable domain in full (rest from reference TRBV30 and TRBJ1-2): SQTIHQWPATLVQPVGSPLSLECTVEGTSNPNLYWYRQAAGRGLQLLFYSVGIGQISSEVPQNLSASRPQDRQFILSSKKLLLSDSGFYLCATRQARYGYTFGSGTRLTVV.

This sequence joins TRBV7-8 and TRBJ2-5, with TRBD2 matching 7 bases. The CDR3 is made up of 17 amino acids. In germline, CDR1 is SGHVS, CDR2 FQNEAQ. Trimming removed 2 bases from V and 0 bases from J; junction bases left unmatched: 9. The DNA of the CDR3 is TGTGCCAGCAGCTTAATAGCCTTGCGGGGGAACCAAGAGACCCAGTACTTC. As protein: CASSLIALRGNQETQYF.

CDR3 DNA sequence: TGTGCCTCGACGGACAGGGGGACCTACGAGCAGTACTTC. This encodes CASTDRGTYEQYF. The chain employs TRBV19 and TRBJ2-7; 10 bases agree with TRBD1. CDR1 LNHDA and CDR2 SQIVND come from the germline V gene (reference sequence). V trimming: 11 bases; J trimming: 2 bases; junction bases outside the gene matches: 6. The CDR3 runs 13 residues.

The genes are TRBV6-1 and TRBJ1-1; 7 bases are shared with TRBD1. The ends lost 4 bases at V and 1 base at J; junction bases unmatched: 6. Germline CDR1 is MNHNS and CDR2 is SASEGT. The CDR3 extends over 15 amino acids. The CDR3 reads CASSGSRQGNTEAFF. In DNA form, the CDR3 reads TGTGCCAGCAGTGGAAGCAGACAGGGGAACACTGAAGCTTTCTTT.

The chain carries TRBV2 and TRBJ1-3, with 9 nucleotides matching TRBD1. Germline V gene lookup returns CDR1 SNHLY and CDR2 FYNNEI. The CDR3 extends over 15 amino acids. V lost 10 bases to trimming and J lost 2 bases; unmatched junction nucleotides: 9. CDR3 DNA sequence: TGTGCCATACACAGGGGGCCTCTAGCTGGAAACACCATATATTTT. It translates to CAIHRGPLAGNTIYF.

The V and J genes are TRBV4-2 and TRBJ1-5, with D possibly matching TRBD1 (6 bases). In germline, CDR1 is LGHNA, CDR2 YNFKEQ. CDR3 length: 20 residues. V lost 0 bases to trimming and J lost 0 bases, with 21 bases between them. Here the CDR3 reads CASSQDKPDSGMYSNQPQHF. The CDR3 DNA reads as TGTGCCAGCAGCCAAGACAAACCGGACAGCGGAATGTATAGCAATCAGCCCCAGCATTTT.

This clone was picked up one time. This sequence joins TRBV15 and TRBJ2-4; 8 bases match TRBD1. Germline-derived CDR1 and CDR2 are LNHNV and YYDKDF (reference sequence). The length of the CDR3 is 16 residues. V lost 4 bases and J lost 0; bases outside the gene matches: 5. The CDR3 bases are TGTGCCACCAGCACTCGACAGGGGCTAGCCAAAAACATTCAGTACTTC. Translated: CATSTRQGLAKNIQYF.

The chain combines TRBV27 with TRBJ1-6; TRBD1 agrees at 7 bases. Trimming took 6 bases from V and 5 from J; bases not matched to a gene: 19. This CDR3 contains 19 residues. Germline CDR1 MNHEY, CDR2 SMNVEV (reference sequence). The CDR3 sequence: CASRRHRQGSVLDNSPLHF. CDR3 in DNA: TGTGCCAGCAGGCGCCATCGACAGGGTTCTGTGCTTGATAATTCACCCCTCCACTTT.

The rearrangement uses TRBV6-5 and TRBJ1-6, with 10 nucleotides matching TRBD1. The J segment lost 11 bases and the V segment lost 8 bases, leaving 6 bases of the junction unmatched. The CDR3 is 13 amino acids. The V gene's germline CDR1 is MNHEY and CDR2 SVGAGI. In DNA form, the CDR3 reads TGTGCCAGCTCCTGGGACAGGGGTCCACCCCTCCACTTT. Translating gives CASSWDRGPPLHF.

CDR3 DNA: TGTGCCAGCAGTGATCGGAGGGAGGCCGAGCACAATGAGCAGTTCTTC. Translated, it gives CASSDRREAEHNEQFF. V is TRBV2 and J is TRBJ2-1, with D perhaps TRBD2 (6 bases). The CDR3 loop spans 16 amino acids. V was clipped by 3 bases and J by 5 bases, with 17 bases between them. Germline V gene lookup returns CDR1 SNHLY and CDR2 FYNNEI.

This chain uses TRBV4-2 with TRBJ1-5; D remains unclear. Germline assignment: CDR1 LGHNA and CDR2 YNFKEQ. Trimming shortened V by 0 bases and J by 3 bases, and 15 bases separated the two germline ends. CDR3 length: 17 residues. CDR3: CASSQDQNRGFNQPQHF. In DNA, the CDR3 is TGTGCCAGCAGCCAAGATCAGAACCGAGGTTTCAATCAGCCCCAGCATTTT.

V and J are TRBV19 and TRBJ2-7, with TRBD1 matching 8 bases. The V gene's germline CDR1 is LNHDA and CDR2 SQIVND (reference sequence). The CDR3 spans 17 residues. The J segment lost 3 bases and the V segment lost 3 bases, leaving 13 bases of the junction unmatched. The CDR3 spells CASSIWDPGQEFYEQYF. CDR3 coding DNA: TGTGCCAGTAGTATCTGGGACCCGGGACAGGAATTCTACGAGCAGTACTTC.

The rearrangement uses TRBV4-1 and TRBJ2-3, with TRBD2 identical over 16 bases. The CDR3 contains 22 residues. Looked up from germline, CDR1 is MGHRA and CDR2 is YSYEKL. Unmatched junction bases numbered 13, after V lost 0 bases and J lost 1 base. CDR3 residues: CASSQELFGTSGRASGTDTQYF. CDR3 DNA: TGCGCCAGCAGCCAAGAGCTATTCGGGACTAGCGGGAGGGCGAGTGGCACAGATACGCAGTATTTT.

The rearrangement links TRBV5-6 to TRBJ1-6; 9 nucleotides match TRBD1. The CDR3 totals 15 residues. V was clipped by 4 bases and J by 8 bases; unmatched bases: 7. From germline, CDR1 is SGHDT and CDR2 YYEEEE. As DNA, the CDR3 is TGTGCCAGCAGCCACTTGGACAGGGGATATTCACCCCTCCACTTT. This translates into CASSHLDRGYSPLHF. Based on the CDR3 plus reference TRBV5-6 and TRBJ1-6, the full variable domain is DAGVTQSPTHLIKTRGQQVTLRCSPKSGHDTVSWYQQALGQGPQFIFQYYEEEERQRGNFPDRFSGHQFPNYSSELNVNALLLGDSALYLCASSHLDRGYSPLHFGNGTRLTVT.

This chain joins TRBV10-2 and TRBJ2-1; no firm D call. This CDR3 has 18 residues. CDR1 and CDR2 from the germline V gene are WSHSY and SAAADI. V was clipped by 2 bases and J by 3 bases, with 20 bases between them. Written as DNA, the CDR3 is TGCGCCAGCAGTGAGGTCCTCTCAGGAAGTTATTTCTACAATGAGCAGTTCTTC. It encodes CASSEVLSGSYFYNEQFF.

This chain links TRBV7-9 with TRBJ2-7; tentative D call: TRBD2 (5 bases). Trimming cost V 5 bases and J 3 bases, with 26 bases left between them. CDR1 and CDR2 from the germline V gene are SEHNR and FQNEAQ (reference sequence). This CDR3 has 18 residues. The CDR3 DNA reads as TGTGCCAGCAGCCATGGCCAGAACCTATGGCGAGGGCGCTACGAGCAGTACTTC. Translated, it gives CASSHGQNLWRGRYEQYF.